This T cell receptor beta chain was sequenced during a study of CD8 T cells in Susac syndrome. Trimming took 3 bases from V and 14 from J, leaving 18 bases between them. The germline V gene has CDR1 SGHNT and CDR2 YYREEE (reference sequence). The CDR3 spans 14 residues. cDNA came from around 0.5 to 1 ug RNA primed by random hexamers. It was immunoSEQ multiplex PCR that amplified TCR beta CDR3 across 54 Vbeta and 13 Jbeta. Each CDR3 protein gets one entry after TCRdb re-called the immunoSEQ multiplex PCR reads with MiXCR. The sample has about 66,000 distinct CDR3 sequences, approximately 93% seen once. TEMRA cells were enriched by FACS, and CD4+ and CD8+ T cells were negatively isolated.

Sequenced material: CD8+ T cells from PBMCs. The rearrangement joins TRBV5-4 to TRBJ1-6; possibly TRBD1 for D (5 bases). The receptor was derived from a human donor with multiple sclerosis. The CDR3 sequence is CASSSRGSLLSLHF. Written as DNA, the CDR3 is TGTGCCAGCAGCTCTCGGGGCTCCCTTCTATCCCTCCACTTT.